One and the same sample provided the 13 T cell receptor beta chains below, sequenced in a study of cytomegalovirus exposure and HLA in healthy donors. Libraries were prepared by immunoSEQ multiplex PCR; TCRdb keeps only in-frame clonotypes and omits some of them. This sample carries under 400,000 clones, more than 80% of them seen once, and the ten largest clones take around 0.8%. Material for sequencing was PBMCs. All receptors derive from a woman aged 18-29 years in good health and CMV-seronegative.

This clone appeared many times. V gene TRBV5-4 combines with J gene TRBJ1-2, with D perhaps TRBD1 (5 bases). CDR3 length: 18 amino acids. Trimming left V 1 base short and J 1 base short, with 20 bases between. Germline V gene lookup returns CDR1 SGHNT and CDR2 YYREEE (reference sequence). CDR3 region: CASSLWGDRGSFNYGYTF. The CDR3 DNA sequence: TGTGCCAGCAGCTTGTGGGGGGATCGGGGGAGCTTTAACTATGGCTACACCTTC.

The CDR3 loop reads CASRYSYQETQYF. CDR3 sequence (DNA): TGTGCCAGCAGGTACAGTTACCAAGAGACCCAGTACTTC. The rearrangement uses TRBV27 and TRBJ2-5; D unresolved. This CDR3 has 13 residues. The V gene's germline CDR1 is MNHEY and CDR2 SMNVEV (reference sequence). V lost 6 bases and J 0 bases, leaving 8 bases between the germline ends.

This chain uses TRBV5-4 with TRBJ2-5, with 15 bases aligning to TRBD2. CDR1 and CDR2 (germline): SGHNT, YYREEE (reference sequence). The V segment lost 4 bases and the J segment 6 bases; nucleotides outside the gene matches: 10. The CDR3 loop spans 17 amino acids. In DNA, the CDR3 is TGTGCCAGCAGCCCGGGACTAGCGGGGGGTTCGGTGAAGACCCAGTACTTC. Protein product: CASSPGLAGGSVKTQYF.

This rearrangement joins TRBV2 to TRBJ1-2; TRBD1 might be the D (5 bases). V was clipped by 7 bases and J by 0 bases, with 6 bases between them. Germline V gene sequence: CDR1 SNHLY, CDR2 FYNNEI. The CDR3 is made up of 12 amino acids. CDR3 nucleotides: TGTGCCAGCACGACAGCTAACTATGGCTACACCTTC. Its translation: CASTTANYGYTF.

This sequence joins TRBV5-6 and TRBJ2-7; tentatively, D is TRBD2 (6 bases). V lost 0 bases to trimming and J lost 7 bases, with 8 bases between them. This CDR3 comprises 12 residues. Germline-derived CDR1 and CDR2 are SGHDT and YYEEEE. The CDR3 loop is CASSLAAGEQYF. CDR3 in DNA: TGTGCCAGCAGCTTGGCGGCGGGAGAGCAGTACTTC.

This chain joins TRBV7-8 and TRBJ2-7; 8 bases are shared with TRBD1. In germline, CDR1 is SGHVS, CDR2 FQNEAQ. The CDR3 runs 12 residues. The V segment lost 7 bases and the J segment 3 bases; nucleotides outside the gene matches: 2. CDR3 residues: CASNTGGYEQYF. Written as DNA, the CDR3 is TGTGCCAGCAACACAGGGGGCTACGAGCAGTACTTC. Together with reference TRBV7-8 and TRBJ2-7, the CDR3 gives the full variable domain: GAGVSQSPRYKVAKRGQDVALRCDPISGHVSLFWYQQALGQGPEFLTYFQNEAQLDKSGLPSDRFFAERPEGSVSTLKIQRTQQEDSAVYLCASNTGGYEQYFGPGTRLTVT.

This chain connects TRBV7-3 to TRBJ1-2; 7 bases are a match to TRBD1. Germline V gene data show CDR1 as SGHTA and CDR2 as FQGTGA. The CDR3 consists of 16 residues. The trim removed 4 bases at V and 8 bases at J, leaving 16 bases unmatched. DNA of the CDR3: TGTGCCAGCAGCTCCCCCGGGACAGAGTCCTCGGAGGGCTACACCTTC. Its translation is CASSSPGTESSEGYTF.

This rearrangement joins TRBV6-1 to TRBJ1-2; D is ambiguous. The germline V gene has CDR1 MNHNS and CDR2 SASEGT. The ends were cut back, 3 bases at V and 4 bases at J, with 12 bases in the middle. The CDR3 spans 14 residues. The CDR3 sequence: CASSDYDTLYGYTF. CDR3 bases: TGTGCCAGCAGTGACTACGACACACTCTATGGCTACACCTTC.

CDR3 in amino acids: CASSQQRKNTEAFF. In DNA, the CDR3 is TGTGCCAGCAGTCAACAGAGAAAGAACACTGAAGCTTTCTTT. The chain links TRBV6-5 to TRBJ1-1; D not resolved. This CDR3 comprises 14 residues. Looked up from germline, CDR1 is MNHEY and CDR2 is SVGAGI. The V end was cut by 5 bases, the J end by 1 base, with 11 bases between.

The rearrangement joins TRBV9 to TRBJ2-1; D remains unclear. Germline V gives CDR1 SGDLS, CDR2 YYNGEE. The CDR3 runs 15 residues. V lost 2 bases to trimming and J lost 1 base, with 10 bases between them. This CDR3 is CASSVQTASYNEQFF. CDR3 DNA: TGTGCCAGCAGCGTCCAAACAGCTTCCTACAATGAGCAGTTCTTC.

The J gene is TRBJ2-7, the V gene TRBV28; TRBD1 agrees at 9 bases. V gave up 6 bases and J gave up 4 bases; unmatched junction bases: 7. Germline loops: CDR1 MDHEN, CDR2 SYDVKM. This CDR3 has 14 amino acids. The CDR3 DNA reads TGTGCCAGCAGGTCCGGGACAGGGCTGTACGAGCAGTACTTC. Its protein is CASRSGTGLYEQYF.

This sequence joins TRBV6-5 and TRBJ2-6; TRBD1 is a possible D gene (5 bases). This CDR3 region has 16 residues. V lost 6 bases and J 3 bases, leaving 15 bases between the germline ends. The V gene's germline CDR1 is MNHEY and CDR2 SVGAGI. CDR3: CASRYTGSNGANVLTF. The DNA for the CDR3 is TGTGCCAGCAGATACACAGGATCGAATGGGGCCAACGTCCTGACTTTC.

The genes are TRBV30 and TRBJ2-3; D unclear. The ends were cut back, 0 bases at V and 5 bases at J, with 9 bases in the middle. The germline V gene has CDR1 GTSNPN and CDR2 SVGIG (reference sequence). The CDR3 extends over 13 amino acids. CDR3 loop: CAWSVEVRDTQYF. The DNA of the CDR3 is TGTGCCTGGAGTGTAGAGGTTCGAGATACGCAGTATTTT.